This T cell receptor (beta chain) derives from a study of human T cells and chemical hapten exposure. On the study more broadly: Patients, predominantly female, presented with alopecia areata, totalis or universalis. Findings of the study overall: TCRs exceeding 1 in 1000 frequency stayed unchanged with DPC sensitization. The formation of large CDR3 similarity clusters by expanded TCRs significantly exceeded that of controls.

V shed 4 bases and J shed 6 bases, with 19 bases lying between them. There are 15 residues in the CDR3. CDR1 is MDHEN, CDR2 SYDVKM, per germline. With respect to this clonotype: The antigen is not known.

The time point: pre-sensitization, week 0. Treatment here: therapeutic diphenylcyclopropenone sensitization with weekly scalp DPC. At patch-test visits, sampling came before the patch test. TCRdb analysed the RACE reads with MiXCR anew, one entry per CDR3 protein. The data show 150,000 to 200,000 distinct CDR3 sequences, around 30% seen once. The genes are TRBV28 and TRBJ2-7; tentative D call: TRBD1 (6 bases). The sequence was collected from a woman aged 25 to 39 with alopecia areata. Some clones in this sample may be carry-over from other donors' samples. This sample comprised whole blood, obtained in connection with sensitization to the hapten diphenylcyclopropenone (DPC). CDR3 residues: CASSSSDRQVREQYF. DNA for the CDR3: TGTGCCAGCAGTTCATCAGACAGACAGGTCCGCGAGCAGTACTTC.